This is a list of T cell receptor beta chains from one sample in a study of cytomegalovirus exposure and HLA in healthy donors. Clones were sequenced by immunoSEQ multiplex PCR, and TCRdb holds only the in-frame ones, with some missing. This table has some 200,000 clones, 82% appearing once. Sequencing was done on a sample of PBMCs. The receptors derive from a woman in her thirties or forties in good health and CMV-seronegative. CDR3s include the opening cysteine and the closing phenylalanine or tryptophan. Each record gives: J gene, V gene, clone size, D gene, CDR3 DNA, CDR3 protein. D genes are given only for firm matches. Not every row has a clone size; where given, it reads once, few, many or a size class.

TRBJ2-5,TRBV30,-,-,TGTGCCTTGGGTTTCGAGAGGATATCCCAAGAGACCCAGTACTTC,CALGFERISQETQYF
TRBJ1-4,TRBV7-9,-,TRBD1,TGTGCCAGCAGCGTCAGGGGGGCGACTGAAAAACTGTTTTTT,CASSVRGATEKLFF
TRBJ2-1,TRBV4-3,few,TRBD1,TGCGCCAGCAGCCAAGATCGGGACAGGGATGAGCAGTTCTTC,CASSQDRDRDEQFF
TRBJ1-2,TRBV18,-,-,TGTGCCAGCTCACCCCTCATGGACTCGAACTATGGCTACACCTTC,CASSPLMDSNYGYTF
TRBJ2-5,TRBV6-6,-,TRBD2,TGTGCCAGCAGTTCGTCCCCGACTAGCGGGGGGGAGACCCAGTACTTC,CASSSSPTSGGETQYF
TRBJ1-1,TRBV4-3,few,TRBD1,TGCGCCAGCAGCCAAGATCGGGACAGGGGTGAAGCTTTCTTT,CASSQDRDRGEAFF
TRBJ1-3,TRBV30,few,-,TGTGCCTGGAGCCTGCGGGGTTCTGGAAACACCATATATTTT,CAWSLRGSGNTIYF
TRBJ1-1,TRBV11-2,-,-,TGTGCCAGCAGCCCACCTCAGACAGGAGCTGCCGAAGCTTTCTTT,CASSPPQTGAAEAFF
TRBJ2-3,TRBV20-1,-,-,TGCAGTGCCGTAGGCGGACAGAGCCACTATTTT,CSAVGGQSHYF
TRBJ1-4,TRBV2,once,-,TGTGCCGGTCGCCGGGACACTTCAGAAAAACTGTTTTTT,CAGRRDTSEKLFF
TRBJ1-1,TRBV7-7,once,-,TGTGCTAGCAGCTTTGGGGTTCGACTATCGCCCCAAGAAGCTTTCTTT,CASSFGVRLSPQEAFF
TRBJ2-7,TRBV7-9,once,TRBD1,TGTGCCAGCAGCACAGGGGACAGGGGGCGCTACGAGCAGTACTTC,CASSTGDRGRYEQYF
TRBJ2-2,TRBV5-4,-,TRBD2,TGTGCCAGCAGCTGGGAAGTGACAGCGGGAACCGGGGAGCTGTTTTTT,CASSWEVTAGTGELFF
TRBJ2-4,TRBV5-8,-,-,TGTGCGGCGGGGCAGGGTCCGGGGAACATTCAGTACTTC,CAAGQGPGNIQYF
TRBJ1-3,TRBV2,-,TRBD1,TGTGCCAGCAGTCCAGACAGGGGGAGTGGAAACACCATATATTTT,CASSPDRGSGNTIYF
TRBJ1-1,TRBV6-5,-,-,TGTGCCAGCCCCCTGGCGGGGAACACTGAAGCTTTCTTT,CASPLAGNTEAFF
TRBJ2-7,TRBV13,-,-,TGTGCCAGCAGACCACGGGGCGGGGAGTTCTACGAGCAGTACTTC,CASRPRGGEFYEQYF
TRBJ2-7,TRBV28,-,-,TGTGCCAGCAGTTTCTCCGGTAGCAGCTACGAGCAGTACTTC,CASSFSGSSYEQYF
TRBJ1-1,TRBV5-6,-,-,TGTGCCAGCAGCTCCAGGGGCGAAGCTTTCTTT,CASSSRGEAFF
TRBJ2-1,TRBV28,-,TRBD2,TGTGCCAGCAGTGATAGCGGGGGGCGCAGCTCCTACAATGAGCAGTTCTTC,CASSDSGGRSSYNEQFF
TRBJ2-7,TRBV27,few,-,TGTGCCAGCAGTTGGCAGGGAGGACCTTACGAGCAGTACTTC,CASSWQGGPYEQYF
TRBJ1-3,TRBV7-8,-,TRBD1,TGTGCCAGCAGCTTAGCGAGCCTCAGGGGGTCCTTTGGAAACACCATATATTTT,CASSLASLRGSFGNTIYF
TRBJ2-7,TRBV29-1,-,-,TGCAGCGTTGAGGACTCCAGCTCCTACGAGCAGTACTTC,CSVEDSSSYEQYF
TRBJ2-7,TRBV7-9,-,-,TGTGCCAGCAACCCTGAGGGCAGGAATTCCGAGCAGTACTTC,CASNPEGRNSEQYF
TRBJ1-5,TRBV4-3,-,-,TGCGCCAGCAGCCAAGATCGGAGAAGTCAGCCCCAGCATTTT,CASSQDRRSQPQHF
TRBJ2-5,TRBV19,-,TRBD1,TGTGCCAGTAGTCCACGAGGGACAGCCCAAGAGACCCAGTACTTC,CASSPRGTAQETQYF
TRBJ1-1,TRBV2,few,-,TGTGCCAGCAGCAGCGGCATGAACACTGAAGCTTTCTTT,CASSSGMNTEAFF
TRBJ1-5,TRBV19,-,TRBD1,TGTGCCAGCGCCGGGACAGGGGGACAGCCCCAGCATTTT,CASAGTGGQPQHF
TRBJ2-7,TRBV29-1,once,-,TGCAGCGTTGAGGCAGGGTTCAACGAGCAGTACTTC,CSVEAGFNEQYF
TRBJ2-7,TRBV18,once,TRBD1,TGTGCCAGCTCACCGTTCAGGGGACAGGGAGACGAGCAGTACTTC,CASSPFRGQGDEQYF
TRBJ1-3,TRBV6-5,-,-,TGTGCCAGCAGTTTAAGGGGGTCTGGAAACACCATATATTTT,CASSLRGSGNTIYF
TRBJ2-7,TRBV9,-,-,TGTGCCAGCAGCGTCGACGGGGGCTCCTACGAGCAGTACTTC,CASSVDGGSYEQYF
TRBJ1-2,TRBV2,-,-,TGTGCCAGCAGTATTTCTCTTGCGGGGGACTATGGCTACACCTTC,CASSISLAGDYGYTF
TRBJ2-7,TRBV19,-,-,TGTGCCAGTAGTAGGGCGACAGGAGTGGGATCCTACGAGCAGTACTTC,CASSRATGVGSYEQYF
TRBJ1-3,TRBV19,-,-,TGTGCCAGTACGGGACACCCCGGATCCTCTGGAAACACCATATATTTT,CASTGHPGSSGNTIYF
TRBJ2-7,TRBV7-2,few,-,TGTGCCAGCAGCCCCCAGGGGGGACAGAAGGGCGACGAGCAGTACTTC,CASSPQGGQKGDEQYF
TRBJ2-7,TRBV7-2,-,TRBD2,TGTGCCAGCAGCGCGGGGGGGCCTGGATACGAGCAGTACTTC,CASSAGGPGYEQYF
TRBJ1-1,TRBV7-2,-,TRBD1,TGTGCCAGCAGCTTAGGAGGGGGCTCTGAAGCTTTCTTT,CASSLGGGSEAFF
TRBJ1-1,TRBV2,-,-,TGTGCCAGCAGTGGACAGAGGATGAACACTGAAGCTTTCTTT,CASSGQRMNTEAFF
TRBJ1-1,TRBV19,-,-,TGTGCCAGAGAACCCAACAGGGACCGTAGCACTGAAGCTTTCTTT,CAREPNRDRSTEAFF
TRBJ2-3,TRBV7-2,-,TRBD2,TGTGCCAGCAGCTTAGGGACCTTAGCGGGGGGGACCACAGATACGCAGTATTTT,CASSLGTLAGGTTDTQYF
TRBJ2-3,TRBV9,-,TRBD2,TGTGCCAGCAGCGCCCTCGGTATCGGCGGGGGGGCCCCAGATACGCAGTATTTT,CASSALGIGGGAPDTQYF
TRBJ1-1,TRBV29-1,-,TRBD1,TGCAGCATCAAGGACAGGGGGATGGACACTGAAGCTTTCTTT,CSIKDRGMDTEAFF
TRBJ1-6,TRBV4-2,few,-,TGTGCCAGCAGCCAAGATCCGCAGGGGAGATCACCCCTCCACTTT,CASSQDPQGRSPLHF
TRBJ2-7,TRBV7-7,-,-,TGTGCTAGCAGCTTTGGTGACAGCTACGAGCAGTACTTC,CASSFGDSYEQYF
TRBJ1-2,TRBV4-3,-,TRBD1,TGCGCCAGCAGCCTGGACAGGGATACCTTCTATGGCTACACCTTC,CASSLDRDTFYGYTF
TRBJ1-6,TRBV11-2,-,TRBD1,TGTGCCAGCAGCTTAGGCCCCGGGACGGATGATTCAGGGGGGCTCCACTTT,CASSLGPGTDDSGGLHF
TRBJ2-1,TRBV30,-,TRBD2,TGTGCCTGGAGTGCCAGGTTGGGCGAGCGCCCACTATACAGCGGGGACTACAATGAGCAGTTCTTC,CAWSARLGERPLYSGDYNEQFF
TRBJ1-2,TRBV9,-,TRBD1,TGTGCCAGCAGCGTCGGACAGGGGGGAGACTATGGCTACACCTTC,CASSVGQGGDYGYTF
TRBJ1-2,TRBV9,-,-,TGTGCCAGCAGCGGAGGGGGGGGTTGGAGCTACACCTTC,CASSGGGGWSYTF
TRBJ2-5,TRBV5-4,-,-,TGTGCCAGCAGCCCCCCCAGCGCATCCTATGGAGAGACCCAGTACTTC,CASSPPSASYGETQYF
TRBJ1-5,TRBV10-3,-,-,TGTGCCATCAGTGAGCAGTCATTTCAGCCCCAGCATTTT,CAISEQSFQPQHF
TRBJ1-2,TRBV18,-,TRBD1,TGTGCCAGTTCGGGGACAGAAACCTATGGCTACACCTTC,CASSGTETYGYTF